These 25 T cell receptor beta chains were all obtained from the same sample, sequenced in a study of metastatic and nonmetastatic thyroid tumors. Thyroid surgery had not been preceded by any treatment in any patient. TCRdb re-called clones from the PCR reads using MiXCR. The repertoire consists of about 28,000 clones, with roughly 3.7% occurring once and the leading ten covering about 3.3%. Material: blood. Every receptor here comes from a male donor with papillary thyroid cancer or a benign thyroid nodule (not recorded which). Some clones in this sample may be carry-over from other donors' samples.

This clone was seen only a few times. This chain links TRBV11-2 with TRBJ2-1; TRBD1 agrees at 9 bases. The germline V gene encodes CDR1 SGHAT and CDR2 FQNNGV. The CDR3 extends over 15 amino acids. The V segment lost 2 bases and the J segment 5 bases; nucleotides outside the gene matches: 4. The CDR3 reads CASSLRDREHNEQFF. CDR3 in DNA: TGTGCCAGCAGCTTAAGGGACAGGGAGCACAATGAGCAGTTCTTC. Full variable domain (remainder filled in from reference TRBV11-2 and TRBJ2-1): EAGVAQSPRYKIIEKRQSVAFWCNPISGHATLYWYQQILGQGPKLLIQFQNNGVVDDSQLPKDRFSAERLKGVDSTLKIQPAKLEDSAVYLCASSLRDREHNEQFFGPGTRLTVL.

This clone was seen repeatedly, ten times or more. J is TRBJ2-1 and V is TRBV6-1; tentatively, D is TRBD2 (6 bases). The V end lost 5 bases, the J end lost 2 bases, and 13 bases lay between the germline ends. Germline CDR1 is MNHNS and CDR2 is SASEGT. The CDR3 sequence is 15 residues long. DNA for the CDR3: TGTGCCAGCAGTACCGTGGCGGGGACCTACAATGAGCAGTTCTTC. Translated: CASSTVAGTYNEQFF.

In its sample, this clone was seen a few times. The chain joins TRBV20-1 to TRBJ2-7; 9 bases agree with TRBD2. The CDR3 is 16 residues long. J was trimmed by 4 bases and V by 3 bases; bases with no gene match: 13. The germline V gene has CDR1 DFQATT and CDR2 SNEGSKA (reference sequence). The DNA of the CDR3 is TGCAGTGCTAGTACCAGCGGGAGGCCCCCGGCTTACGAGCAGTACTTC. Amino acid sequence: CSASTSGRPPAYEQYF.

The CDR3 DNA follows: TGTGCCAGCAGCCCCCCGACGGGACAGGGGACTGAAGCTTTCTTT. This codes for CASSPPTGQGTEAFF. The genes are TRBV7-9 and TRBJ1-1; 10 bases agree with TRBD1. The ends lost 5 bases at V and 5 bases at J; junction bases unmatched: 8. CDR1 SEHNR and CDR2 FQNEAQ come from the germline V gene (reference sequence). CDR3 length equals 15 residues. The entire variable domain, with the rest obtained from reference TRBV7-9 and TRBJ1-1, is as follows: DTGVSQNPRHKITKRGQNVTFRCDPISEHNRLYWYRQTLGQGPEFLTYFQNEAQLEKSRLLSDRFSAERPKGSFSTLEIQRTEQGDSAMYLCASSPPTGQGTEAFFGQGTRLTVV.

About this clone itself: This may be a read error, as it is one base from a much larger clone. V is TRBV28 and J is TRBJ1-4; TRBD1 might be the D (5 bases). There are 15 residues in the CDR3. From germline, CDR1 is MDHEN and CDR2 SYDVKM. The CDR3 region is CASTPWGSTNEELFF. DNA of the CDR3: TGTGCCAGCACCCCTTGGGGCTCAACTAATGAAGAACTGTTTTTT.

A few counts support this clone. DNA of the CDR3: TGTGCCAGCAGTTTACCCGGGGGAGGCTCTGGAAACACCATATATTTT. It codes for CASSLPGGGSGNTIYF. The genes are TRBV28 and TRBJ1-3; TRBD1 might be the D (5 bases). The CDR3 has 16 amino acids. Trimming took off 2 bases at V and 0 bases at J, with 11 bases between the two ends. The germline V gene has CDR1 MDHEN and CDR2 SYDVKM.

The rearrangement links TRBV7-2 to TRBJ2-1, with 11 bases lining up with TRBD2. The CDR3 extends over 15 amino acids. CDR1 and CDR2 from the germline V gene are SGHTA and FQGNSA. The ends lost 7 bases at V and 10 bases at J; junction bases unmatched: 12. The CDR3 here is CASIFTSGGLGEQFF. The CDR3 region has the DNA TGTGCCAGCATTTTCACTAGCGGGGGCCTTGGAGAGCAGTTCTTC.

The table lists this clone with many counts. The chain links TRBV5-6 to TRBJ1-5; TRBD1 might be the D (5 bases). Looked up from germline, CDR1 is SGHDT and CDR2 is YYEEEE. The CDR3 contains 15 residues. V gave up 1 base and J gave up 0 bases, with 8 bases separating them. CDR3 region: CASSLRQTSNQPQHF. CDR3 sequence (DNA): TGTGCCAGCAGCTTGCGACAGACTAGCAATCAGCCCCAGCATTTT. The full variable domain, completed using reference TRBV5-6 and TRBJ1-5, is DAGVTQSPTHLIKTRGQQVTLRCSPKSGHDTVSWYQQALGQGPQFIFQYYEEEERQRGNFPDRFSGHQFPNYSSELNVNALLLGDSALYLCASSLRQTSNQPQHFGDGTRLSIL.

This clone was counted at least ten times. With a much larger clone just one base away, this may be a read error. Other DNA sequences within the sample encode an identical CDR3. The genes are TRBV20-1 and TRBJ2-5, with 7 bases identical to TRBD1. V dropped 6 bases and J dropped 0; count of bases not matched to a gene: 4. The CDR3 sequence is 13 residues long. Germline lookup yields CDR1 DFQATT and CDR2 SNEGSKA (reference sequence). The chain's CDR3 is CSATQGDQETQYF. CDR3 in DNA: TGCAGTGCGACGCAGGGGGACCAAGAGACCCAGTACTTC.

The sample holds many counts of this clone. This clone may be a read error of a much larger clone one base away. This specimen includes other DNA sequences encoding the same CDR3. This chain links TRBV19 with TRBJ1-3; D call uncertain. Looked up from germline, CDR1 is LNHDA and CDR2 is SQIVND (reference sequence). This CDR3 has 16 residues. V lost 3 bases, J lost 0 bases, and 12 bases lay in between. The CDR3, as DNA: TGTGCCAGTAGTATTTCCATTCCACGCTCTGGAAACACCATATATTTT. Its protein product is CASSISIPRSGNTIYF.

V is TRBV24-1 and J is TRBJ1-2; 10 nucleotides align to TRBD1. Trimming cost V 4 bases and J 6 bases; bases outside gene matches: 4. CDR1 is KGHDR and CDR2 is SFDVKD in the germline V gene. The CDR3 has 14 amino acids. CDR3 region: CATSDPGTGDGYTF. CDR3 sequence (DNA): TGTGCCACCAGTGACCCCGGGACAGGGGATGGCTACACCTTC.

V and J are TRBV11-2 and TRBJ1-6, with D possibly matching TRBD1 (6 bases). This CDR3 has 14 amino acids. Trimming pared 6 bases from V and 5 bases from J, leaving 11 bases between. Germline CDR1 is SGHAT and CDR2 is FQNNGV. CDR3 amino acids: CASSRTENNSPLHF. CDR3 nucleotide sequence: TGTGCCAGCAGTAGGACAGAGAATAATTCACCCCTCCACTTT.

This clone was seen ten or more times. The chain links TRBV24-1 to TRBJ2-6; 8 bases align to TRBD1. Germline CDR1 and CDR2: KGHDR and SFDVKD. This CDR3 region has 18 residues. With 2 bases clipped from V and 0 bases from J, the junction kept 5 bases outside the gene matches. The CDR3 sequence is CATSDSTGGSSGANVLTF. In DNA form, the CDR3 reads TGTGCCACCAGTGATTCAACAGGGGGAAGCTCTGGGGCCAACGTCCTGACTTTC.

This clone has just a few counts. The chain links TRBV2 to TRBJ2-7; TRBD2 agrees at 8 bases. CDR1 is SNHLY, CDR2 FYNNEI, per germline. There are 14 residues in the CDR3. The J segment lost 2 bases and the V segment lost 5 bases, leaving 5 bases of the junction unmatched. The DNA of the CDR3 is TGTGCCAGCAGTCGAGCGGGAGAACCCTACGAGCAGTACTTC. Translated: CASSRAGEPYEQYF. Full variable domain (remainder filled in from reference TRBV2 and TRBJ2-7): EPEVTQTPSHQVTQMGQEVILRCVPISNHLYFYWYRQILGQKVEFLVSFYNNEISEKSEIFDDQFSVERPDGSNFTLKIRSTKLEDSAMYFCASSRAGEPYEQYFGPGTRLTVT.

This clone was observed a handful of times. The chain has TRBV10-3 and TRBJ2-7; TRBD2 agrees at 10 bases. Germline values: CDR1 ENHRY, CDR2 SYGVKD. This CDR3 has 14 amino acids. V lost 9 bases to trimming and J lost 0 bases; unmatched junction nucleotides: 5. The CDR3: CAIVAGGSSYEQYF. CDR3 in DNA: TGTGCCATTGTAGCGGGGGGTTCCTCCTACGAGCAGTACTTC.

The gene calls are TRBV7-2 and TRBJ2-5; TRBD1 matches at 7 bases. The ends lost 5 bases at V and 10 bases at J; junction bases unmatched: 19. Germline CDR1 SGHTA, CDR2 FQGNSA. The CDR3 is made up of 16 amino acids. Here the CDR3 DNA reads TGTGCCAGCAGCCAAAACCTCCGGACAGGCGGAAGCGACCAGTACTTC. This translates into CASSQNLRTGGSDQYF.

This clone has a handful of counts. The chain combines TRBV6-1 with TRBJ1-2; TRBD1 agrees at 10 bases. V was pared by 7 bases and J by 6 bases, with 5 bases of the junction left unmatched. The CDR3 runs 13 residues. The germline V gene encodes CDR1 MNHNS and CDR2 SASEGT. The CDR3 DNA is TGTGCCAGCACTAACGGACAGGGGGATGGCTACACCTTC. It encodes CASTNGQGDGYTF.

There are a few counts of this clone. The chain joins TRBV7-2 to TRBJ2-1, with 11 bases matching TRBD2. This CDR3 has 15 amino acids. The germline gives CDR1 SGHTA, CDR2 FQGNSA. V trimming: 4 bases; J trimming: 11 bases; junction bases outside the gene matches: 10. The DNA of the CDR3 is TGTGCCAGCAGCTCGCTAGCGGGGGGCCTCCTTAAGCAGTTCTTC. Residues: CASSSLAGGLLKQFF.

This chain connects TRBV27 to TRBJ2-7; 12 nucleotides line up with TRBD1. The V gene end was trimmed by 2 bases and the J gene end by 0 bases; junction bases not matched to a gene: 2. Looked up from germline, CDR1 is MNHEY and CDR2 is SMNVEV (reference sequence). The CDR3 contains 16 residues. Here the CDR3 DNA reads TGTGCCAGCAGTTTAGGGGACAGGGGGCTCTCCTACGAGCAGTACTTC. Protein sequence: CASSLGDRGLSYEQYF.

This clone was picked up many times. The chain links TRBV4-3 to TRBJ2-1, with D uncertain. The CDR3 covers 13 residues. V lost 0 bases and J 5 bases, leaving 5 bases between the germline ends. CDR1 and CDR2 from the germline V gene are LGHNA and YSLEER. The CDR3 sequence: CASSQEMNNEQFF. The CDR3 nucleotides are TGCGCCAGCAGCCAAGAAATGAACAATGAGCAGTTCTTC.

There are a few counts of this clone. The chain couples TRBV6-1 to TRBJ2-2; TRBD1 matches 8 bases. The germline V gene encodes CDR1 MNHNS and CDR2 SASEGT. This CDR3 spans 15 amino acids. V trimming: 7 bases; J trimming: 6 bases; junction bases outside the gene matches: 10. The CDR3, as DNA: TGTGCCAGCACCATGACAGGGGCAACGGCCGGGGAGCTGTTTTTT. Its translation: CASTMTGATAGELFF.

This clone was counted ten times or more. The genes are TRBV7-8 and TRBJ2-7, with a tentative D call TRBD2 (6 bases). CDR1 is SGHVS and CDR2 is FQNEAQ in the germline V gene. V lost 3 bases and J 2 bases, leaving 8 bases between the germline ends. This CDR3 has 13 amino acids. The CDR3 nucleotides read TGTGCCAGCAGCTTTACTAGCCCCTACGAGCAGTACTTC. It encodes CASSFTSPYEQYF.

This clone was counted between two and nine times. J is TRBJ2-1 and V is TRBV12-5, with TRBD2 identical over 13 bases. Germline values: CDR1 LGHNT, CDR2 FRNRAP. J lost 1 base, V lost 4 bases, and 4 bases had no gene match. The CDR3 is made up of 17 amino acids. CDR3 protein: CASGSGLAGVSYNEQFF. CDR3 coding DNA: TGTGCTAGTGGTTCCGGACTAGCGGGAGTGTCCTACAATGAGCAGTTCTTC.

The chain uses TRBV28 and TRBJ1-1, with D possibly TRBD1 on 6 matching bases. Between the trimmed V and J ends, which lost 3 bases and 9 bases, there was a span of 17 bases. Per germline, CDR1 MDHEN and CDR2 SYDVKM. The CDR3 is 14 amino acids. The CDR3 nucleotides read TGTGCCAGCAGTTTTGGGGGCGAAGTCACCAAAGCTTTCTTT. It specifies CASSFGGEVTKAFF.

This clone has a count of ten or more. The chain combines TRBV6-4 with TRBJ2-1; D is uncertain. The CDR3 has 16 residues. Trimming removed 0 bases at V and 0 bases at J, with 9 bases between. CDR1 MRHNA and CDR2 SNTAGT come from the germline V gene. Here the CDR3 reads CASSDSQVSSYNEQFF. The CDR3 coding sequence is TGTGCCAGCAGTGACTCGCAGGTTAGCTCCTACAATGAGCAGTTCTTC.